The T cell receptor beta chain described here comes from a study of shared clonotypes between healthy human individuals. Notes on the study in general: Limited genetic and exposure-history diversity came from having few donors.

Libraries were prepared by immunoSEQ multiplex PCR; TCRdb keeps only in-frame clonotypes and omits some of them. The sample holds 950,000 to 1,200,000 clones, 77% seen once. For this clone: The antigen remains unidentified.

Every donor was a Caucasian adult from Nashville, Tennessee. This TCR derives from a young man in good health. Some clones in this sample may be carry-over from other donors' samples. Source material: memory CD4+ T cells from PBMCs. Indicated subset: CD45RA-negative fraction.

The CDR3 sequence: CASSSSAVTGELFF. CDR3 coding DNA: TGTGCCAGCAGCTCCTCAGCGGTCACCGGGGAGCTGTTTTTT. This chain joins TRBV7-2 and TRBJ2-2; D might be TRBD2 (5 bases). Looked up from germline, CDR1 is SGHTA and CDR2 is FQGNSA. The CDR3 length is 14 residues. Trimming cost V 4 bases and J 4 bases, with 10 bases left between them.